Listed here are 7 T cell receptor beta chains from one sample, sequenced in a study of PD-1 blockade in classical Hodgkin lymphoma. Brentuximab vedotin exposure varied among the patients, all of whom had relapsed after autologous stem cell transplantation. The data were produced by immunoSEQ multiplex PCR, yet TCRdb's version contains in-frame clones alone and is incomplete. The sample has 95,000 to 120,000 clones, about 89% seen once. Sample: peripheral blood mononuclear cells (PBMCs), taken before the second cycle of nivolumab. These receptors were obtained from a human donor with classical Hodgkin lymphoma.

The chain combines TRBV6-1 with TRBJ2-3; 8 nucleotides agree with TRBD1. With 6 bases clipped from V and 3 bases from J, the junction kept 8 bases outside the gene matches. The germline V gene encodes CDR1 MNHNS and CDR2 SASEGT. The CDR3 is 15 amino acids. The CDR3 here is CASSDWTGWTDTQYF. In DNA, the CDR3 is TGTGCCAGCAGCGATTGGACAGGGTGGACAGATACGCAGTATTTT.

CDR3 in DNA: TGTGCCAGCGAAACGGCGGGAGGAGAGACCCAGTACTTC. This sequence encodes CASETAGGETQYF. This chain joins TRBV2 and TRBJ2-5, with TRBD2 identical over 8 bases. From germline, CDR1 is SNHLY and CDR2 FYNNEI. The CDR3 is made up of 13 amino acids. The ends lost 8 bases at V and 4 bases at J; junction bases unmatched: 6.

The chain employs TRBV6-5 and TRBJ1-3, with TRBD1 matching over 8 bases. The junction had 6 bases not matched to a gene; V was cut back by 6 bases and J by 2 bases. This CDR3 spans 15 amino acids. Looked up from germline, CDR1 is MNHEY and CDR2 is SVGAGI. CDR3 loop: CASRDRTGPGNTIYF. The CDR3, as DNA: TGTGCCAGCAGGGACCGGACAGGGCCTGGAAACACCATATATTTT.

V is TRBV4-2 and J is TRBJ2-3; D is perhaps TRBD2 (5 bases). V was pared by 0 bases and J by 6 bases, with 10 bases between. The germline V gene encodes CDR1 LGHNA and CDR2 YNFKEQ. The CDR3 spans 14 residues. The CDR3 DNA follows: TGTGCCAGCAGCCAAGATCAACTAGAGGATACGCAGTATTTT. Its translation is CASSQDQLEDTQYF.

This clone was picked up a small number of times. The V gene is TRBV11-1, the J gene TRBJ2-7, with D tentatively TRBD2 (5 bases). The germline V gene encodes CDR1 SGHAT and CDR2 FQDESV (reference sequence). The germline V and J ends were trimmed by 5 bases and 3 bases, with 17 bases remaining between them. This CDR3 has 15 amino acids. CDR3 in amino acids: CASSPSLYSGYEQYF. The CDR3 DNA reads as TGTGCCAGCAGCCCCTCGCTGTACAGCGGCTACGAGCAGTACTTC.

This chain links TRBV29-1 with TRBJ2-3; the match to TRBD2 covers 13 bases. Germline V gene sequence: CDR1 SQVTM, CDR2 ANQGSEA. CDR3 size: 15 residues. V lost 6 bases, J lost 0 bases, and 3 bases stayed unmatched. CDR3 sequence: CSVGTSGTSTDTQYF. CDR3 DNA sequence: TGCAGCGTCGGGACTAGCGGGACTAGCACAGATACGCAGTATTTT.

This clone appeared a few times. The genes are TRBV7-2 and TRBJ1-2; D ambiguous. Between the trimmed V and J ends, which lost 2 bases and 0 bases, there was a span of 10 bases. Germline CDR1 reads SGHTA; CDR2 reads FQGNSA. The CDR3 covers 15 residues. CDR3 bases: TGTGCCAGCAGCTTAAACGCAGCCGCTAACTATGGCTACACCTTC. Protein product: CASSLNAAANYGYTF.